This T cell receptor (beta chain) was recorded in a study of T cell responses to AZD1222 COVID-19 vaccine. The germline V gene encodes CDR1 LNHDA and CDR2 SQIVND (reference sequence). The CDR3 has 15 amino acids. V lost 8 bases, J lost 5 bases, and 10 bases stayed unmatched. On this clone: The antigen remains undetermined.

Data came from immunoSEQ multiplex PCR; TCRdb stores just in-frame clones and leaves some out. The repertoire holds some 150,000 clones, around 95% seen once, with 0.95% to 1.5% in the top ten. Overall study results and limits: The donor cohort was predominantly white British with a female majority, and clonal diversity may have been underestimated.

The V call is TRBV19, the J call TRBJ2-2; 8 nucleotides line up with TRBD2. The material sequenced was peripheral blood, taken on day 0 of AZD1222 vaccination. The clonotype originates from an adult in good health. The DNA for the CDR3 is TGTGCCAGTCTAAGCGGGACTAGAGGTACCGGGGAGCTGTTTTTT. Its translation is CASLSGTRGTGELFF. Using reference TRBV19 and TRBJ2-2 for the parts outside the CDR3, the full variable domain is DGGITQSPKYLFRKEGQNVTLSCEQNLNHDAMYWYRQDPGQGLRLIYYSQIVNDFQKGDIAEGYSVSREKKESFPLTVTSAQKNPTAFYLCASLSGTRGTGELFFGEGSRLTVL.